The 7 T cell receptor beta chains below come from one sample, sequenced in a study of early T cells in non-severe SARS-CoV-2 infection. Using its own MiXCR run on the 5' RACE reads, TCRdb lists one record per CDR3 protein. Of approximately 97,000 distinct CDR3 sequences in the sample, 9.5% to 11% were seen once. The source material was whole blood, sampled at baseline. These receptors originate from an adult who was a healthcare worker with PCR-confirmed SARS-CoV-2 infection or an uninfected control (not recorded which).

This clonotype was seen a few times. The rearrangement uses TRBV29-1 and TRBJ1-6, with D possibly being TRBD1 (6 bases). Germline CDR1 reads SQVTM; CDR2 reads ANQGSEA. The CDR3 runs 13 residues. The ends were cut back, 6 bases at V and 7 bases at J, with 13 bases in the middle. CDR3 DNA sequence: TGCAGCGTCACTACAGGGTTGAATTCACCCCTCCACTTT. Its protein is CSVTTGLNSPLHF.

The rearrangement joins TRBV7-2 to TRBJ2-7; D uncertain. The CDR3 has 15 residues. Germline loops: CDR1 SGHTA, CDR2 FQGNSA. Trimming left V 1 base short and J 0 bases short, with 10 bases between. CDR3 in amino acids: CASSLDLRPSYEQYF. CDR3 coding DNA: TGTGCCAGCAGCTTAGACTTGCGTCCCTCCTACGAGCAGTACTTC.

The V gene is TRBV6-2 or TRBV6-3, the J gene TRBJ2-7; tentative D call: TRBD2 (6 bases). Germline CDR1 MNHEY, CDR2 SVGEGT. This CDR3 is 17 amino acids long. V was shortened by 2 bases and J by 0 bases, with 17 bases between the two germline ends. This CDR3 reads CASSYPPRSGFSYEQYF. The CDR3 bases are TGTGCCAGCAGTTACCCCCCCCGAAGCGGGTTCTCCTACGAGCAGTACTTC.

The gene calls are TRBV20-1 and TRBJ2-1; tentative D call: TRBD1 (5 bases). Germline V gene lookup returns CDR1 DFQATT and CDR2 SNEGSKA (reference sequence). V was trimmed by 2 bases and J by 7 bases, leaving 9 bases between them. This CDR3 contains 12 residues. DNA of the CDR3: TGCAGTGCTAGAAGTCGGACAAATGAGCAGTTCTTC. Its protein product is CSARSRTNEQFF.

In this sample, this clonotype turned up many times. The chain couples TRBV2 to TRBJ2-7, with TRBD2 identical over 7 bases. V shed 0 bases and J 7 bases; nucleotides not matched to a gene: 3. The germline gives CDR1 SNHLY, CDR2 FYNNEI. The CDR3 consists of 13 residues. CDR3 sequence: CASSEARGSEQYF. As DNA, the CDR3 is TGTGCCAGCAGTGAAGCGCGGGGGAGTGAGCAGTACTTC.

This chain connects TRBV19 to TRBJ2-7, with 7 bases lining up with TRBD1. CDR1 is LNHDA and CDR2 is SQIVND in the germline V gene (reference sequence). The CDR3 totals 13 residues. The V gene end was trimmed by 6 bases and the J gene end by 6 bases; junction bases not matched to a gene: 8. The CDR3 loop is CASSRPGTVEQYF. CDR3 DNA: TGTGCCAGTAGCCGTCCCGGGACAGTCGAGCAGTACTTC. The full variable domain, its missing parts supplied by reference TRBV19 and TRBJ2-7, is DGGITQSPKYLFRKEGQNVTLSCEQNLNHDAMYWYRQDPGQGLRLIYYSQIVNDFQKGDIAEGYSVSREKKESFPLTVTSAQKNPTAFYLCASSRPGTVEQYFGPGTRLTVT.

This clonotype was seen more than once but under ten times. CDR3 amino acids: CASRVTLNTEAFF. CDR3 bases: TGTGCCAGCAGGGTCACTTTGAACACTGAAGCTTTCTTT. The chain links TRBV7-2 to TRBJ1-1, with unresolved D. CDR1 and CDR2 from the germline V gene are SGHTA and FQGNSA. The CDR3 runs 13 residues. Trimming cost V 6 bases and J 0 bases, with 8 bases left between them.